This TCR beta chain was identified during a study of graft-versus-host responses after intestinal transplantation. In the study overall: Recipients had transplants, and these were multivisceral, liver-intestinal, or isolated intestinal.

In regard to this clone: No antigen is known for it.

The method was immunoSEQ multiplex PCR; TCRdb's version includes in-frame clones alone and lacks a portion of them. The data hold approximately 94,000 clones, with over 75% observed a single time. The CDR3 has 15 residues. V lost 4 bases and J 4 bases, leaving 14 bases between the germline ends. In germline, CDR1 is MDHEN, CDR2 SYDVKM. This TCR was recovered from a human donor who was the organ donor for an intestinal transplant. V usage is TRBV28 and J usage is TRBJ1-3, with D perhaps TRBD1 (5 bases). Sample: unstimulated CD4+ T cells sorted from spleen or lymph node cells, taken before transplant. The CDR3 DNA is TGTGCCAGCAGTTCTTTGCCAGGGCAGGGAAACACCATATATTTT. Its protein is CASSSLPGQGNTIYF.